The present entry profiles one T cell receptor (beta chain) with its context. Libraries were prepared by immunoSEQ multiplex PCR; TCRdb keeps only in-frame clonotypes and omits some of them. The sample carries about 80,000 clones, 89% recorded once. This entry belongs to a study of T cell changes during pregnancy in multiple sclerosis. Unmatched junction bases numbered 0, after V lost 8 bases and J lost 3 bases. CDR3 length: 11 amino acids. Germline CDR1 reads SNHLY; CDR2 reads FYNNEI. The sequencing here drew on peripheral blood, taken before pregnancy. The V gene is TRBV2, the J gene TRBJ2-5; TRBD1 matches at 7 bases. The TCR originated in a female donor with multiple sclerosis, enrolled in a pregnancy study. The DNA for the CDR3 is TGTGCCAGCGACAGGGAAGAGACCCAGTACTTC. This encodes CASDREETQYF.